This T cell receptor beta chain stems from a study of identical twins. This clonotype has at least ten counts. Its specificity is unknown. A universal primer site came from template switching; cDNA carried unique molecular identifiers. TCRdb used MiXCR to reprocess the 5' RACE reads, holding one entry per CDR3 protein. Among approximately 670,000 distinct CDR3 sequences listed, approximately 6% were seen once. After removal of 0 bases from V and 7 bases from J, the junction contained 9 bases not matched to a gene. This CDR3 region has 17 residues. The germline V gene encodes CDR1 SQVTM and CDR2 ANQGSEA. General study points: There were fewer insertions in abundant cord blood beta clonotypes, but memory repertoires showed no such pattern. Out-of-frame alpha sequences that twins shared showed excess low generation probability.

Sequenced: naive T cells sorted from blood. The chain employs TRBV29-1 and TRBJ2-1; 13 bases map to TRBD2. This TCR came from a man aged 18 to 29 in good health. In DNA, the CDR3 is TGCAGCGTTGAAGATCCTTGGACTAGCGGGGGTATAAATGAGCAGTTCTTC. Translated: CSVEDPWTSGGINEQFF.